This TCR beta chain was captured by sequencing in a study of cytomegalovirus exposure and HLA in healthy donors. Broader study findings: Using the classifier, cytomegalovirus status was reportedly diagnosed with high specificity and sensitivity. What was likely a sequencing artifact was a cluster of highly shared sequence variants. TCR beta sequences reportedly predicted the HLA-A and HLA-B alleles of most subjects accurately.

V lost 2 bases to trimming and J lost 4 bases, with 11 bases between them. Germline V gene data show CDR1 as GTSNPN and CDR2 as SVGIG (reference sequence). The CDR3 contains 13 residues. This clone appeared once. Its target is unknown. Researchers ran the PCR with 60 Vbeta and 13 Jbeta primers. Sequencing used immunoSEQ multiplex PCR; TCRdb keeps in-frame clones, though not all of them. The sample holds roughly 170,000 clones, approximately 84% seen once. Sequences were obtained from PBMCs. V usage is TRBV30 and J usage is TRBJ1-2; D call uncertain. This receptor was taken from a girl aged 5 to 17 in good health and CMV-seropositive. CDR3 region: CAWSTQPTYGYTF. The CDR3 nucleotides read TGTGCCTGGAGTACACAGCCTACCTATGGCTACACCTTC.